This T cell receptor (beta chain) was sequenced for a study of glioma-infiltrating T cells after dendritic cell vaccination. Points from the study as a whole: Longer survival after dendritic cell vaccination followed higher pretreatment TIL content.

V was clipped by 4 bases and J by 4 bases, with 11 bases between them. Germline loops: CDR1 SGHRS, CDR2 YFSETQ. There are 13 residues in the CDR3. Details on this clone: Its antigen is not known.

The PCR used 60 V beta and 13 J beta primers. Some clones are missing from TCRdb's copy, which holds only in-frame ones; the method was immunoSEQ multiplex PCR. Seen here are tens of thousands of clones, less than 85% observed once, and the top ten hold over 6.5%. Time point specified: after dendritic cell vaccination, including at tumor progression/relapse. Selection required adequate fresh-frozen tumor tissue plus more than two years' survival data. This sequence was found in a human donor with glioblastoma. This chain connects TRBV5-1 to TRBJ1-2, with a weak D call TRBD1 (6 bases). Sequencing was performed on blood, taken after dendritic cell vaccination. As DNA, the CDR3 is TGCGCCAGCAGCCCGCCGGACAGCTATGGCTACACCTTC. Protein: CASSPPDSYGYTF.